Following are 27 T cell receptor beta chains from one sample sequenced in a study of T-cell memory formation after mild COVID-19 (dated by TCRdb to the early 2020s). The library was obtained by 5' RACE. The sequencer listed for this sample is Illumina NovaSeq 6000. Clones were called with MiXCR by TCRdb after fastp trimmed the public reads at Q25, and only in-frame beta chains were retained. Rows with one shared CDR3 protein collapse into an entry with the most common genes and DNA. In this sample the table shows about 430,000 distinct CDR3 sequences, approximately 24% of which occur a single time. The ten largest account for 7.5% to 10% of the sample. The material sequenced was PBMCs or a T cell subset sorted from them (not recorded which). The origin of the receptors is an adult woman who had mild COVID-19 (a few samples of this study predate the infection). The sample titles of this study are shuffled in the database, so cell type and time point are left out; the donor was told from shared clones.

There are a few counts of this clonotype. The V and J genes are TRBV7-2 and TRBJ2-3; D is perhaps TRBD1 or TRBD2 (6 bases each). From germline, CDR1 is SGHTA and CDR2 FQGNSA. The CDR3 sequence is 15 residues long. Trimming shortened V by 5 bases and J by 4 bases, and 16 bases separated the two germline ends. In nucleotides, the CDR3 is TGTGCCAGCAGCCCCGGGGGCCCGTTGGCAGATACGCAGTATTTT. Translation: CASSPGGPLADTQYF.

In this sample, this clonotype turned up a few times. This sequence joins TRBV6-4 and TRBJ1-1; D unresolved. Germline CDR1 MRHNA, CDR2 SNTAGT. The CDR3 is made up of 13 amino acids. V was pared by 5 bases and J by 1 base, with 8 bases between. CDR3: CASSNRENTEAFF. In DNA form, the CDR3 reads TGTGCCAGCAGTAATAGGGAGAACACTGAAGCTTTCTTT.

This clonotype was detected only a few times. The chain links TRBV6-6 to TRBJ2-2, with 8 bases that match TRBD1. The length of the CDR3 is 14 residues. V lost 6 bases to trimming and J lost 3 bases; unmatched junction nucleotides: 3. Germline lookup yields CDR1 MNHNY and CDR2 SVGAGI (reference sequence). The DNA of the CDR3 is TGTGCCAGCAGGACAGGGGAGGACACCGGGGAGCTGTTTTTT. Protein product: CASRTGEDTGELFF.

CDR3 residues: CATSDSERGNNQPQHF. CDR3 coding DNA: TGTGCCACCAGTGATTCAGAGCGGGGTAACAATCAGCCCCAGCATTTT. This chain uses TRBV24-1 with TRBJ1-5; D is unresolved. With 2 bases removed from V and 3 bases from J, the gap between germline ends came to 13 bases. This CDR3 is built from 16 residues. Germline CDR1 reads KGHDR; CDR2 reads SFDVKD.

The chain carries TRBV2 and TRBJ1-4; D might be TRBD1 (6 bases). V was clipped by 4 bases and J by 8 bases, with 11 bases between them. Germline V gene sequence: CDR1 SNHLY, CDR2 FYNNEI. The CDR3 spans 13 residues. CDR3 sequence reads: CASSGGQLEKLFF. Here the CDR3 DNA reads TGTGCCAGCAGTGGAGGACAGTTGGAAAAACTGTTTTTT.

The rearrangement joins TRBV12-3 or TRBV12-4 to TRBJ2-7, with no clear D. Trimming took off 7 bases at V and 0 bases at J, with 10 bases between the two ends. The CDR3 length is 13 residues. The chain's CDR3 is CASTSASSYEQYF. CDR3 DNA sequence: TGTGCCAGCACCTCCGCCAGCTCCTACGAGCAGTACTTC.

The J gene is TRBJ2-5, the V gene TRBV19; 10 bases fit TRBD2. Trimming at V came to 4 bases and at J to 5 bases, leaving 13 bases not matched to a gene. The CDR3 is 17 residues long. Germline values: CDR1 LNHDA, CDR2 SQIVND (reference sequence). CDR3: CASSTNLGLAAKETQYF. The CDR3 region has the DNA TGTGCCAGTAGTACCAACTTAGGACTAGCGGCAAAGGAGACCCAGTACTTC.

In its sample, this clonotype was seen a few times. The chain has TRBV12-3 or TRBV12-4 and TRBJ1-5, with 10 nucleotides matching TRBD1. The CDR3 is 16 residues long. J gave up 7 bases and V 5 bases, and 11 bases lay outside the gene matches. The CDR3 is CASSPRDRGLGQPQHF. In nucleotides, the CDR3 is TGTGCCAGCAGTCCCCGCGACAGGGGGCTAGGGCAGCCCCAGCATTTT.

The rearrangement uses TRBV24-1 and TRBJ1-2; weak D call: TRBD1 (5 bases). This CDR3 has 17 residues. V lost 5 bases and J lost 4, with 22 bases in between. Germline loops: CDR1 KGHDR, CDR2 SFDVKD. The CDR3 region has the DNA TGTGCCACCAGTGCTCTCCAGTGGGGCAGGCGGTCCTATGGCTACACCTTC. It codes for CATSALQWGRRSYGYTF.

The chain employs TRBV3-1 and TRBJ2-3; 10 bases map to TRBD2. V lost 4 bases and J lost 8; bases outside the gene matches: 6. CDR3 length equals 14 residues. Per germline, CDR1 LGHDT and CDR2 YNNKEL (reference sequence). CDR3 DNA: TGTGCCAGCAGCCTCCGAGCGGGAGGGGTTACGCAGTATTTT. It is translated as CASSLRAGGVTQYF.

The rearrangement links TRBV19 to TRBJ1-2; D ambiguous. Trimming cost V 5 bases and J 2 bases, with 9 bases left between them. The CDR3 has 13 residues. Per the germline V gene, CDR1 is LNHDA and CDR2 is SQIVND (reference sequence). The CDR3 protein is CASSPRRNYGYTF. CDR3 sequence (DNA): TGTGCCAGTAGTCCGCGTCGGAACTATGGCTACACCTTC.

This chain uses TRBV7-9 with TRBJ2-5; the match to TRBD2 covers 9 bases. CDR3 length equals 13 residues. Trimming removed 8 bases from V and 2 bases from J; junction bases left unmatched: 3. Germline values: CDR1 SEHNR, CDR2 FQNEAQ (reference sequence). CDR3 amino acids: CASRLADQETQYF. DNA of the CDR3: TGTGCCAGCCGACTAGCGGATCAAGAGACCCAGTACTTC.

In this sample, this clonotype turned up a few times. The rearrangement links TRBV20-1 to TRBJ2-5; the D gene is possibly TRBD1 (6 bases). Germline V gives CDR1 DFQATT, CDR2 SNEGSKA (reference sequence). This CDR3 comprises 13 residues. V lost 3 bases to trimming and J lost 1 base, with 9 bases between them. The CDR3 protein is CSASRGSQETQYF. CDR3 bases: TGCAGTGCTAGTAGGGGGAGCCAAGAGACCCAGTACTTC.

This chain uses TRBV7-2 with TRBJ2-3, with a possible D match to TRBD2 (5 bases). The CDR3 covers 14 residues. Trimming left V 5 bases short and J 3 bases short, with 12 bases between. Per the germline V gene, CDR1 is SGHTA and CDR2 is FQGNSA. CDR3 sequence: CASSAGLATDTQYF. Written as DNA, the CDR3 is TGTGCCAGCAGCGCCGGCTTAGCGACAGATACGCAGTATTTT.

V gene TRBV4-3 combines with J gene TRBJ2-5; tentative D call: TRBD1 (5 bases). V gave up 3 bases and J gave up 4 bases, with 24 bases separating them. Germline CDR1 is LGHNA and CDR2 is YSLEER. The CDR3 consists of 18 residues. CDR3 nucleotides: TGCGCCAGCAGCCACAGTCCTGACGTCGGCAGGGATGGAGAGACCCAGTACTTC. This encodes CASSHSPDVGRDGETQYF.

This clonotype has just a few counts. The V call is TRBV14, the J call TRBJ2-1; 13 bases are a match to TRBD2. This CDR3 is built from 18 residues. The V and J ends lost 5 bases and 0 bases, in that order; junction bases with no gene match: 7. Germline CDR1 reads SGHDN; CDR2 reads FVKESK. CDR3 residues: CASSFGTSGVSSYNEQFF. CDR3 in DNA: TGTGCCAGCAGCTTCGGGACTAGCGGGGTGAGCTCCTACAATGAGCAGTTCTTC.

This clonotype has more than one count but fewer than ten. The CDR3 region has the DNA TGCGCCAGCAGTCAATGGGAGGAAGAGCTGCGCTCCTACAATGAGCAGTTCTTC. It translates to CASSQWEEELRSYNEQFF. The J gene is TRBJ2-1, the V gene TRBV23-1; TRBD2 is a possible D gene (6 bases). TRBV23-1 is recorded as an ORF, its role being uncertain. The V end was cut by 1 base, the J end by 0 bases, with 16 bases between. This CDR3 spans 18 amino acids.

V gene TRBV30 combines with J gene TRBJ2-7; unclear D gene. Trimming cost V 0 bases and J 6 bases, with 9 bases left between them. CDR3 size: 12 residues. Germline V gene lookup returns CDR1 GTSNPN and CDR2 SVGIG (reference sequence). The chain's CDR3 is CAWSVSGFEQYF. CDR3 DNA sequence: TGTGCCTGGAGTGTTTCTGGATTCGAGCAGTACTTC.

This clonotype was detected only a few times. The gene calls are TRBV5-1 and TRBJ2-3; D perhaps matches TRBD1 (6 bases). Germline CDR1 reads SGHRS; CDR2 reads YFSETQ. The V end was cut by 3 bases, the J end by 6 bases, with 8 bases between. The CDR3 has 12 amino acids. The CDR3 DNA sequence: TGCGCCAGCAGCTCCCAGGGGGATACGCAGTATTTT. As protein: CASSSQGDTQYF.

This clonotype appeared a few times. The V gene is TRBV7-2, the J gene TRBJ2-5; 8 bases agree with TRBD2. CDR1 and CDR2 (germline): SGHTA, FQGNSA. The CDR3 is 14 amino acids. Germline trimming cut 4 bases from V and 5 bases from J; bases unmatched to any gene: 6. As DNA, the CDR3 is TGTGCCAGCAGCTCTAGCCCTAGCGGGGAGACCCAGTACTTC. Translation gives CASSSSPSGETQYF.

The rearrangement uses TRBV6-1 and TRBJ2-3; D unclear. This CDR3 contains 15 residues. Trimming cost V 4 bases and J 6 bases, with 17 bases left between them. In germline, CDR1 is MNHNS, CDR2 SASEGT. This CDR3 is CASSGARARVDTQYF. In nucleotides, the CDR3 is TGTGCCAGCAGTGGGGCCAGAGCCCGAGTCGATACGCAGTATTTT.

This clonotype has at least ten counts. The V gene is TRBV12-3 or TRBV12-4, the J gene TRBJ1-1; TRBD1 might be the D (5 bases). The CDR3 extends over 12 amino acids. The V gene lost 6 bases and the J gene lost 8 bases, with 13 bases spanning the gap. The CDR3, as DNA: TGTGCCAGCAGACCCGGACAACGGGAAGCTTTCTTT. Its translation is CASRPGQREAFF.

This clonotype was seen a few times. The chain has TRBV12-3 or TRBV12-4 and TRBJ1-2; 8 positions match TRBD1. V was clipped by 3 bases and J by 10 bases; unmatched bases: 4. The CDR3 is 12 amino acids. The CDR3 sequence is CASSLVTGDYTF. The CDR3 DNA follows: TGTGCCAGCAGTTTGGTGACAGGGGACTACACCTTC.

The chain uses TRBV7-9 and TRBJ2-1, with D perhaps matching TRBD2 (7 bases). The CDR3 has 16 residues. V was trimmed by 5 bases and J by 8 bases, leaving 22 bases between them. The germline V gene has CDR1 SEHNR and CDR2 FQNEAQ (reference sequence). The CDR3 here is CASSTHEGGLIYEQFF. In nucleotides, the CDR3 is TGTGCCAGCAGCACACACGAGGGGGGGCTTATTTATGAGCAGTTCTTC.

The sample holds a few counts of this clonotype. The CDR3 here is CASSLPLGPHNEQFF. CDR3 bases: TGTGCCAGCAGCTTGCCCCTAGGCCCTCACAATGAGCAGTTCTTC. This chain joins TRBV7-9 and TRBJ2-1; D unresolved. Trimming pared 3 bases from V and 5 bases from J, leaving 14 bases between. Looked up from germline, CDR1 is SEHNR and CDR2 is FQNEAQ (reference sequence). The CDR3 covers 15 residues.

This chain links TRBV13 with TRBJ2-3; D unclear. The V gene lost 2 bases and the J gene lost 0 bases, with 15 bases spanning the gap. The CDR3 is 17 residues long. The germline V gene encodes CDR1 PRHDT and CDR2 FYEKMQ (reference sequence). This CDR3 is CASSLPPTTTSTDTQYF. The CDR3, as DNA: TGTGCCAGCAGCTTACCTCCTACGACAACGAGCACAGATACGCAGTATTTT.

The rearrangement links TRBV11-2 to TRBJ2-3; 12 bases are shared with TRBD2. The CDR3 is made up of 18 amino acids. In germline, CDR1 is SGHAT, CDR2 FQNNGV. The V gene end was trimmed by 3 bases and the J gene end by 2 bases; junction bases not matched to a gene: 9. The CDR3: CASSLSGSSGGATDTQYF. The CDR3, as DNA: TGTGCCAGCAGCTTGAGCGGGTCTAGCGGGGGGGCCACAGATACGCAGTATTTT.